In its sample, the clone carrying this T cell receptor beta chain was seen many times. The antigen is not known. Trimming took 4 bases from V and 10 from J, leaving 8 bases between them. The CDR3 runs 11 residues. Germline V gene lookup returns CDR1 SGHDN and CDR2 FVKESK. This entry belongs to a study of beta chain features in type 1 diabetes. Notes on the study in general: Across all four CD4+ subsets, people with type 1 diabetes showed modestly shorter TCRB CDR3s.

Of the isolated RNA, all was reverse transcribed, and so the sequenced material was expressed TCRB transcripts. Assay: immunoSEQ multiplex PCR; the TCRdb copy retains only in-frame clones and omits some. The sample has over 200,000 clones, roughly 11% seen once. All of the sorted populations showed purity greater than 98%. What was sequenced was naive CD4+ T cells from blood. This chain uses TRBV14 with TRBJ2-1; possible D gene TRBD2, 5 bases. The sequence derives from a man aged 25-45 years with type 1 diabetes. The CDR3 bases are TGTGCCAGCAGCCCAGGAGGAGAGCAGTTCTTC. Amino acid sequence: CASSPGGEQFF. Full variable domain (missing parts from reference TRBV14 and TRBJ2-1): EAGVTQFPSHSVIEKGQTVTLRCDPISGHDNLYWYRRVMGKEIKFLLHFVKESKQDESGMPNNRFLAERTGGTYSTLKVQPAELEDSGVYFCASSPGGEQFFGPGTRLTVL.